The present T cell receptor (beta chain) was sequenced within a study of PD-1 blockade in classical Hodgkin lymphoma. Study-level results: Lower baseline TCR diversity was reported for newly diagnosed patients than for healthy donors. Possibly reflecting disease activity or prior therapy, repertoire differences have causes that remain undefined.

The assay was immunoSEQ multiplex PCR, and TCRdb's table has in-frame clones only and misses some. This table has about 30,000 clones, about nine tenths appearing once. Time point meaning: newly diagnosed, previously untreated cHL patient sample. Untreated, newly diagnosed classical Hodgkin lymphoma PBMCs served for comparison. A remark on this clone: Its antigen is still unknown.

Per germline, CDR1 LNHDA and CDR2 SQIVND (reference sequence). Trimming shortened V by 1 base and J by 1 base, and 6 bases separated the two germline ends. This CDR3 is built from 14 residues. The chain combines TRBV19 with TRBJ2-3; tentatively, D is TRBD1 (5 bases). The sample consisted of peripheral blood mononuclear cells (PBMCs). The origin of this receptor is a human donor with classical Hodgkin lymphoma. The CDR3 region is CASSIGGGTDTQYF. CDR3 sequence (DNA): TGTGCCAGTAGTATAGGGGGCGGCACAGATACGCAGTATTTT.